These T cell receptor beta chains were read from a single sample in a study of tumor and adjacent non-tumor tissue in lung cancer. TCRdb used MiXCR to reprocess the multiplex PCR reads, holding one entry per CDR3 protein. The sample has some 74,000 distinct CDR3 sequences, about two thirds seen once. The sequencing sample was made of lung tumor tissue. The source is a woman aged 40 to 50 with non-small cell lung cancer. CDR3s include the opening cysteine and the closing phenylalanine or tryptophan. Each record gives: J gene, clone size, D gene, V gene, CDR3 protein, CDR3 DNA. The D gene is left open where the match is weak. Clone size is given for some rows only: seen once, a few or many times, or a class if the clone is expanded.

j_gene: TRBJ2-2
abundance: NA
d_gene: NA
v_gene: TRBV13
CDR3aa: CANSLDRRVGGDLFF
CDR3nt: TGTGCCAACAGCTTAGACCGACGGGTTGGCGGGGACCTGTTTTTT

j_gene: TRBJ1-2
abundance: few
d_gene: TRBD1
v_gene: TRBV15
CDR3aa: CATSSAQTGTGIRRYGYTF
CDR3nt: TGTGCCACCAGCAGTGCGCAAACCGGGACAGGCATCCGGCGGTATGGCTACACCTTC

j_gene: TRBJ2-1
abundance: NA
d_gene: NA
v_gene: TRBV2
CDR3aa: CASSGPGQANNGQFF
CDR3nt: TGTGCCAGCAGTGGCCCGGGACAAGCGAACAATGGGCAGTTCTTC

j_gene: TRBJ2-4
abundance: NA
d_gene: NA
v_gene: TRBV4-2
CDR3aa: CASSPSWTDSGTKNIQYF
CDR3nt: TGTGCCAGCAGCCCATCGTGGACAGATAGCGGAACCAAAAACATTCAATACTTC

j_gene: TRBJ2-3
abundance: NA
d_gene: TRBD2
v_gene: TRBV10-1
CDR3aa: CASGEGPGLAGSTDTPYF
CDR3nt: TGCGCCAGCGGTGAGGGACCGGGACTAGCGGGTAGCACAGATACGCCGTATTTT

j_gene: TRBJ2-5
abundance: NA
d_gene: NA
v_gene: TRBV29-1
CDR3aa: CSIERWGQGTLYF
CDR3nt: NA

j_gene: TRBJ2-7
abundance: NA
d_gene: NA
v_gene: TRBV7-9
CDR3aa: CANSFDDDQYF
CDR3nt: TGTGCCAACAGCTTTGATGACGACCAGTACTTC

j_gene: TRBJ1-2
abundance: NA
d_gene: NA
v_gene: TRBV7-9
CDR3aa: CASSQGIPDLYGYTF
CDR3nt: TGTGCCAGCAGCCAAGGGATACCCGACCTCTATGGCTACACCTTC

j_gene: TRBJ2-7
abundance: NA
d_gene: NA
v_gene: TRBV4-1
CDR3aa: CASTHGVNEYF
CDR3nt: TGCGCCAGCACCCATGGGGTAAATGAGTACTTC

j_gene: TRBJ2-7
abundance: NA
d_gene: NA
v_gene: TRBV7-8
CDR3aa: CADSPQSAGIQEQYF
CDR3nt: TGTGCCGACAGCCCACAGTCGGCAGGGATTCAAGAGCAGTACTTC

j_gene: TRBJ2-2
abundance: many
d_gene: NA
v_gene: TRBV29-1
CDR3aa: CSVAPGYINTGELFF
CDR3nt: TGCAGCGTGGCCCCAGGGTACATCAACACCGGGGAGCTGTTTTTT

j_gene: TRBJ1-6
abundance: few
d_gene: NA
v_gene: TRBV30
CDR3aa: CALSDQNSPLHF
CDR3nt: TGTGCCTTGAGTGATCAGAATTCACCCCTCCACTTT

j_gene: TRBJ2-3
abundance: few
d_gene: NA
v_gene: TRBV24-1
CDR3aa: CATSDAGEGADTQYF
CDR3nt: TGTGCCACCAGTGACGCGGGGGAGGGGGCAGATACGCAGTATTTT

j_gene: TRBJ2-7
abundance: many
d_gene: TRBD1
v_gene: TRBV29-1
CDR3aa: CSVGGRGREQYF
CDR3nt: TGCAGCGTAGGTGGCAGGGGGCGAGAGCAGTACTTC

j_gene: TRBJ2-1
abundance: once
d_gene: TRBD2
v_gene: TRBV20-1
CDR3aa: CSAHSRMTSGNEQFF
CDR3nt: TGCAGTGCTCATAGCCGAATGACTAGCGGCAATGAGCAGTTCTTC

j_gene: TRBJ2-1
abundance: NA
d_gene: TRBD1
v_gene: TRBV11-2
CDR3aa: CANSMDRDSEQFF
CDR3nt: TGTGCCAACAGCATGGACAGGGATAGTGAGCAATTCTTC